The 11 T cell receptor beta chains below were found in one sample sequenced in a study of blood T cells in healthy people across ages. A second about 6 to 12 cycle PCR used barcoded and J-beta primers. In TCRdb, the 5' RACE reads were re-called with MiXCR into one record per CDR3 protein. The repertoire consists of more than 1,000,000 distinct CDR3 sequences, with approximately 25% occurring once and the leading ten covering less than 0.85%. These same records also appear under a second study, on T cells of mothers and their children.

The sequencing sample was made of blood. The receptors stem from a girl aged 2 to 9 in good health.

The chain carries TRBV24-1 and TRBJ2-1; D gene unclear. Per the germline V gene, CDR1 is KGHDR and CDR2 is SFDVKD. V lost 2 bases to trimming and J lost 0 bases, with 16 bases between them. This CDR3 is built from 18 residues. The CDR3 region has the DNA TGTGCCACCAGTGATTCGGTTTCCGGGTTAAGCTCCTACAATGAGCAGTTCTTC. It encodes CATSDSVSGLSSYNEQFF.

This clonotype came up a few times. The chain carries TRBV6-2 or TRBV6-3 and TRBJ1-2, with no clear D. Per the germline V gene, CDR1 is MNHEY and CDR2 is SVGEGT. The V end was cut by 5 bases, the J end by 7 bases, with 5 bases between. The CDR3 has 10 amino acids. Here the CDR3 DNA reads TGTGCCAGCAGTCAGGTTGGCTACACCTTC. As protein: CASSQVGYTF.

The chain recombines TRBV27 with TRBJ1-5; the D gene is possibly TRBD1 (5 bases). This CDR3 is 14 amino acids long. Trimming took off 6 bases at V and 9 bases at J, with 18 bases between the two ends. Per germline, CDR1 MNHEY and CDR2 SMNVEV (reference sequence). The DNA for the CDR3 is TGTGCCAGCAGACCGGACGGGGCATTTAGGCCCCAGCATTTT. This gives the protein CASRPDGAFRPQHF.

The CDR3 DNA is TGCGCCAGCAGTTTCACGGGAGGGCCAGGCACCGGGGAGCTGTTTTTT. Its protein product is CASSFTGGPGTGELFF. This sequence joins TRBV5-1 and TRBJ2-2, with 8 bases matching TRBD2. This CDR3 comprises 16 residues. Germline values: CDR1 SGHRS, CDR2 YFSETQ. V lost 5 bases, J lost 4 bases, and 10 bases stayed unmatched.

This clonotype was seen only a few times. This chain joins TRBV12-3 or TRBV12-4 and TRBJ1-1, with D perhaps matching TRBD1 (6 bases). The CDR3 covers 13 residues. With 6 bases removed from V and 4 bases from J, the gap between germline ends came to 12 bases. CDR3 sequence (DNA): TGTGCCAGCAGAAAAGGGGGGGGCACTGAAGCTTTCTTT. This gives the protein CASRKGGGTEAFF.

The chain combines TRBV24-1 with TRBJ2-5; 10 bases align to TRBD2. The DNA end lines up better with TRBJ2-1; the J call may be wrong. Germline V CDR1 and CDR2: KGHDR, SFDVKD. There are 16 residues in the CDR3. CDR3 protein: CATSDEAGGPRNEQFF. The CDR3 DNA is TGTGCCACCAGTGATGAAGCGGGAGGGCCAAGGAATGAGCAGTTCTTC.

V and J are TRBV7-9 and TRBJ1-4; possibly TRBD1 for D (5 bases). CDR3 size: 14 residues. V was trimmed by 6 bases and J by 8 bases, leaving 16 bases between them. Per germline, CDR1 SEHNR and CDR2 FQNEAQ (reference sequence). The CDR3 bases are TGTGCCAGCAGTTCGGGACCCTGGCGGGAAAAACTGTTTTTT. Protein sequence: CASSSGPWREKLFF.

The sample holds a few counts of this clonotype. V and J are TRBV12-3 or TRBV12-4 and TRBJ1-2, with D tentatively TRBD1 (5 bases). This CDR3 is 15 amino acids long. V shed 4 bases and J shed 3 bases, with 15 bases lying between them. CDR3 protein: CASSSTSGGDYGYTF. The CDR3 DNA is TGTGCCAGCAGTTCCACCTCGGGGGGGGACTATGGCTACACCTTC.

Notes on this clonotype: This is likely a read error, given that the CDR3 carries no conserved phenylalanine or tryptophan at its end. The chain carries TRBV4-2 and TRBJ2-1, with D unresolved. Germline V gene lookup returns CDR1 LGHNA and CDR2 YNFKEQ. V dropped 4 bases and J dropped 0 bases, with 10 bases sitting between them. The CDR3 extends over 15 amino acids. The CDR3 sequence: CASSLQSDSYNEQFL. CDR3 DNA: TGTGCCAGCAGCCTCCAGAGCGACTCCTACAATGAGCAGTTCCTC.

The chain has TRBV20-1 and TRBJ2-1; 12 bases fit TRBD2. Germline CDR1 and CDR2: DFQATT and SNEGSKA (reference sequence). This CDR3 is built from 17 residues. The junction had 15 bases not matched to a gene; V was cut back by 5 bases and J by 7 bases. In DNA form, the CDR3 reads TGCAGTGCTGTGATACTTCCGGGACTAGCGGGTTCTAATGAGCAGTTCTTC. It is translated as CSAVILPGLAGSNEQFF.

CDR3 nucleotide sequence: TGTGCCAGCAGGAGCCAGGGATCCGGGGAGCTGTTTTTT. Residues: CASRSQGSGELFF. The J gene is TRBJ2-2, the V gene TRBV11-2; TRBD1 is a possible D gene (5 bases). The CDR3 loop spans 13 amino acids. V was pared by 6 bases and J by 6 bases, with 11 bases between. Germline CDR1 and CDR2: SGHAT and FQNNGV. The full variable domain, rest sourced from reference TRBV11-2 and TRBJ2-2, is EAGVAQSPRYKIIEKRQSVAFWCNPISGHATLYWYQQILGQGPKLLIQFQNNGVVDDSQLPKDRFSAERLKGVDSTLKIQPAKLEDSAVYLCASRSQGSGELFFGEGSRLTVL.